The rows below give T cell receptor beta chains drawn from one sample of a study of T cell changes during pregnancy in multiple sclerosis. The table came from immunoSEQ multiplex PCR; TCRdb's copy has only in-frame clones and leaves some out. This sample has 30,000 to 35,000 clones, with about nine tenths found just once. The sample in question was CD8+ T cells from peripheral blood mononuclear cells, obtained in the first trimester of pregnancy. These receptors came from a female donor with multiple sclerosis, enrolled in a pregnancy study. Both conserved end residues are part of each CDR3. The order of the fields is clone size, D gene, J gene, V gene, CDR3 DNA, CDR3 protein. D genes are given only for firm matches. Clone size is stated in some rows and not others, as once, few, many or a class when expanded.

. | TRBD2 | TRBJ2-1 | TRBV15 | TGTGCCACCAGCGGCGGGACTAGCGGGAGTAATGAGCAGTTCTTC | CATSGGTSGSNEQFF
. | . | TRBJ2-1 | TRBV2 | TGTGCCAGCAGTGAAACTGTCCTACTAGCAAGCTCCTACAATGAGCAGTTCTTC | CASSETVLLASSYNEQFF
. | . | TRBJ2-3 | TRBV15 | TGTGCCACCAGCAGAGAACGGCGGGCAGATACGCAGTATTTT | CATSRERRADTQYF
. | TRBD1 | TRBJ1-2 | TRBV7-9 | TGTGCCAGCAGCGCCGGGACAGGGGGACCAATCGGGGGCTACACCTTC | CASSAGTGGPIGGYTF
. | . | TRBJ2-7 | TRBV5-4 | TGTGCCAGCAGCGGCGGGGACAGCTACGAGCAGTACTTC | CASSGGDSYEQYF
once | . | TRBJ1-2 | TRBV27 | TGTGCCAGCAGTCCACAGACCGACTGGGACTTGGGGAACTATGGCTACACCTTC | CASSPQTDWDLGNYGYTF
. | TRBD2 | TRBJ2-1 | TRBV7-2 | TGTGCCAGCAGCCGGACTAGCGGGAAATTAAATGAGCAGTTCTTC | CASSRTSGKLNEQFF
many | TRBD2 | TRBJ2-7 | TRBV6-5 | TGTGCCAGCTCTCAGCGGGAGTGGGGGTGGGAGCAGTACTTC | CASSQREWGWEQYF
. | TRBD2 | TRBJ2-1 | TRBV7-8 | TGTGCCAGCAGCTTAGCAACTAGCGGGATTTATCCTGAGCAGTTCTTC | CASSLATSGIYPEQFF
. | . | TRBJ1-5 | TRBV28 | TGTGCCAGCAGTCCCCACGGGGACTACCTTAGCAATCAGCCCCAGCATTTT | CASSPHGDYLSNQPQHF
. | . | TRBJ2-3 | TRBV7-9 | TGTGCCAGCAGCTTAGCCCGAACGGTTAGCACAGATACGCAGTATTTT | CASSLARTVSTDTQYF
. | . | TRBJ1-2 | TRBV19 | TGTGCCAGTTTACAGGTGGGCTATGGCTACACCTTC | CASLQVGYGYTF
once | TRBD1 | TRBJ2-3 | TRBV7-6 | TGTGCCAGCAGCCTCAACAGGGGACAGGCTAGCACAGATACGCAGTATTTT | CASSLNRGQASTDTQYF
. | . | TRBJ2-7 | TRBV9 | TGTGCCAGCAGCGTACGTAGCGACCCCTACGAGCAGTACTTC | CASSVRSDPYEQYF
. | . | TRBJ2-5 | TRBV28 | TGTGCCAGCAGTCCCAGCCAAGAGACCCAGTACTTC | CASSPSQETQYF
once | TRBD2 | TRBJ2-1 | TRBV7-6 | TGTGCCAGCAGCGTAACCGGGACTAGCGGCTACAATGAGCAGTTCTTC | CASSVTGTSGYNEQFF
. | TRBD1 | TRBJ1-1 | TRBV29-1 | TGCAGCGTTCAAAGAAAGGAACAGGACAGGGTGAGGGTTGGGACTGAAGCTTTCTTT | CSVQRKEQDRVRVGTEAFF
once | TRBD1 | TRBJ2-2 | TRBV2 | TGTGCCAGCAAGGAGCAGGGGGATACCGGGGAGCTGTTTTTT | CASKEQGDTGELFF
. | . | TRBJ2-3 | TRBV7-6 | TGTGCCAGCAGCTGGGCATCAGAAGATACGCAGTATTTT | CASSWASEDTQYF
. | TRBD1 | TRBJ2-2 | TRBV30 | TGTGCCTGGAGTACAGGGGGCAACACCGGGGAGCTGTTTTTT | CAWSTGGNTGELFF
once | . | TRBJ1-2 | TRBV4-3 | TGCGCCAGCAGCCGCGGGGCGGCCTATGGCTACACCTTC | CASSRGAAYGYTF
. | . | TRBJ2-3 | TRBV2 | TGTGCCAGCAGTGACTTGTCTAGCACAGATACGCAGTATTTT | CASSDLSSTDTQYF
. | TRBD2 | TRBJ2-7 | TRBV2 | TGTGCCAGCAGTCCGGGACTATCCTACGAGCAGTACTTC | CASSPGLSYEQYF
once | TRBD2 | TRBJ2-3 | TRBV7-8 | TGTGCCAGCAGCGCAGGACTAGCGGCCCTCTGGGATACGCAGTATTTT | CASSAGLAALWDTQYF
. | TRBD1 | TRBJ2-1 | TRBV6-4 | TGTGCCAGCAGTGAGCAGGGGGTCAATGAGCAGTTCTTC | CASSEQGVNEQFF
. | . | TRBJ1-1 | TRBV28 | TGTGCCAGCAGCCCCAGAGGGAACACTGAAGCTTTCTTT | CASSPRGNTEAFF
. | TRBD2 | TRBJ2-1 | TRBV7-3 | TGTGCCAGCAGCTTAATCCCGGGAGGGGGTGAGCAGTTCTTC | CASSLIPGGGEQFF
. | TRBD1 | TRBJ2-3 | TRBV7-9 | TGTGCCAGCAGCCCTACAGGGGGGACAGATACGCAGTATTTT | CASSPTGGTDTQYF
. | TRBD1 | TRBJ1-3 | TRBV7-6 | TGTGCCAGCAGCCTAGGACAGGCCTCTGGAAACACCATATATTTT | CASSLGQASGNTIYF
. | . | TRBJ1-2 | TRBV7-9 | TGTGCCAGCAGCCAGCCAGGCGATGGCTACACCTTC | CASSQPGDGYTF
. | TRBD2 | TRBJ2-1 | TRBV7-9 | TGTGCCAGCAGCACCGGGACTAGCGCCTACAATGAGCAGTTCTTC | CASSTGTSAYNEQFF
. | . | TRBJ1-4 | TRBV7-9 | TGTGCCAGCAGCTTTGGGCGGGAAGCAACTAATGAAAAACTGTTTTTT | CASSFGREATNEKLFF
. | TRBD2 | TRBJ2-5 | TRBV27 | TGTGCCAGCAGACCCTCCGGAGGACTAGCTGCAGAGACCCAGTACTTC | CASRPSGGLAAETQYF
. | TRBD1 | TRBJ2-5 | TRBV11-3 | TGTGCCAGCAGCTTCAGGGGGCAAGAGACCCAGTACTTC | CASSFRGQETQYF
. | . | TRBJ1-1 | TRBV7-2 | TGTGCCAGCAGCTTAGCGCTAAGGGGTTTGGAGGCTTTCTTT | CASSLALRGLEAFF
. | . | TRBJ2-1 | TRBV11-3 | TGTGCCAGCAGCCCCGGCACAGATCCTGAGCAGTTCTTC | CASSPGTDPEQFF
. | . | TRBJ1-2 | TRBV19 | TGTGCCAGTAGTATATCCAGGACAACGAACTATGGCTACACCTTC | CASSISRTTNYGYTF
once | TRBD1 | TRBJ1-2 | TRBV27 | TGTGCCAGCTCGACACAGGGGGCGAACTATGGCTACACCTTC | CASSTQGANYGYTF
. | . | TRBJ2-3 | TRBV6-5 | TGTGCCAGCAGTTTCCACCAGCGGGCCAGCACAGATACGCAGTATTTT | CASSFHQRASTDTQYF
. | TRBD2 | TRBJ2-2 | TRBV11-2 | TGTGCCAGCAGCCCCGGGGGGACCGGGGAGCTGTTTTTT | CASSPGGTGELFF
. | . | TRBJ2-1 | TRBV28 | TGTGCCAGCAGTTTAGACTATAATTTTGACAATGAGCAGTTCTTC | CASSLDYNFDNEQFF
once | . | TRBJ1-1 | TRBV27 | TGTGCCAGCAGTTTAACCCTGACAGTCACTGAAGCTTTCTTT | CASSLTLTVTEAFF
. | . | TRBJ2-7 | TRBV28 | TGTGCCAGCAGTTCACTGAACCGGGACACCTCCTACGAGCAGTACTTC | CASSSLNRDTSYEQYF
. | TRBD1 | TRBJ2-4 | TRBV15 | TGTGCCACCATTGGGACAGAAAACATTCAGTACTTC | CATIGTENIQYF
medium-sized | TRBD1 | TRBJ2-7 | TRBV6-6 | TGTGCCAGCAGGATACAGGGGGCGCTTCCCTACGAGCAGTACTTC | CASRIQGALPYEQYF